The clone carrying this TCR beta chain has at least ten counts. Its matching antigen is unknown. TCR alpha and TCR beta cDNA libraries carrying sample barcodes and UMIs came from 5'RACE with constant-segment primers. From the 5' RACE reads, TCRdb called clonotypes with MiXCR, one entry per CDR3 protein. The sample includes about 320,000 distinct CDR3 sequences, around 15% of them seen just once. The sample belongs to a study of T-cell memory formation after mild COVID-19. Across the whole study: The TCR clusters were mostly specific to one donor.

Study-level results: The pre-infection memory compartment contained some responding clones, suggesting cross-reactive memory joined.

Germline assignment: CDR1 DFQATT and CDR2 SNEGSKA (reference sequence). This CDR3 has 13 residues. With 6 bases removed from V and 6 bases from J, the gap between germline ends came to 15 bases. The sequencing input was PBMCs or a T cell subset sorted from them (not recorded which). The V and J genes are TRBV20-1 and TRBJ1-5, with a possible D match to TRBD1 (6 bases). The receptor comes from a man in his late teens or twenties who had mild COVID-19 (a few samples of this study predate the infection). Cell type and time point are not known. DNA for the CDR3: TGCAGTGCAACTACAGGGATCGGTCAGCCCCAGCATTTT. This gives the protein CSATTGIGQPQHF.